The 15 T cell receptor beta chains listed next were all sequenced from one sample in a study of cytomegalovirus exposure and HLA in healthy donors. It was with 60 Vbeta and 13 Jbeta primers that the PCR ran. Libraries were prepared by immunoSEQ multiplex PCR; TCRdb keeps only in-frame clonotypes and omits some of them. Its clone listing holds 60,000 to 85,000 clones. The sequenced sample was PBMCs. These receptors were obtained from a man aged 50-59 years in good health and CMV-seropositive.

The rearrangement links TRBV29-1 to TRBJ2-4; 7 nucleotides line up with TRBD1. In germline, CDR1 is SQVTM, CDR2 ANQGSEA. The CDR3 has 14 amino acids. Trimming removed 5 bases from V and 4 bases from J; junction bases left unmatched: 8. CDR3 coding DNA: TGCAGCGTTCGGGACAGCACCTCTAAAAACATTCAGTACTTC. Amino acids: CSVRDSTSKNIQYF.

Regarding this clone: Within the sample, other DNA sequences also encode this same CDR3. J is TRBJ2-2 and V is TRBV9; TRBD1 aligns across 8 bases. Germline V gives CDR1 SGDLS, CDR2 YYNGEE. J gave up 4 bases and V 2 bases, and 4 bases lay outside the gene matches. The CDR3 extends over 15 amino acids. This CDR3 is CASSVGTGGTGELFF. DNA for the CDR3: TGTGCCAGCAGCGTTGGGACAGGAGGCACCGGGGAGCTGTTTTTT.

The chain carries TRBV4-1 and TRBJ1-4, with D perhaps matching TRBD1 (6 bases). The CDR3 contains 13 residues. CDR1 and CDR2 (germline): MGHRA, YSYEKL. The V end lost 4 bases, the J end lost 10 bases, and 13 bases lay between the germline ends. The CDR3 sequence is CASSPEGVGKLFF. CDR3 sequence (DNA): TGCGCCAGCAGCCCCGAGGGGGTCGGAAAACTGTTTTTT.

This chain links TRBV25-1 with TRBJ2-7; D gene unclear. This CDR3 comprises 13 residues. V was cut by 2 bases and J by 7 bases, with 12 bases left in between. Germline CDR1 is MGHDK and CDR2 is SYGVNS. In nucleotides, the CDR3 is TGTGCCAGCAGTGAACCCGACTCCTTTGAGCAGTACTTC. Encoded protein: CASSEPDSFEQYF.

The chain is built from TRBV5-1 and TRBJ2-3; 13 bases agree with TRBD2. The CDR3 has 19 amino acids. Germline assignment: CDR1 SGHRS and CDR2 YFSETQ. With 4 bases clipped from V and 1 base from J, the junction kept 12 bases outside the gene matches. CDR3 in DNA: TGCGCCAGCAGCCTTGGGGGACTAGCGGGATCGTTAGGCACAGATACGCAGTATTTT. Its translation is CASSLGGLAGSLGTDTQYF.

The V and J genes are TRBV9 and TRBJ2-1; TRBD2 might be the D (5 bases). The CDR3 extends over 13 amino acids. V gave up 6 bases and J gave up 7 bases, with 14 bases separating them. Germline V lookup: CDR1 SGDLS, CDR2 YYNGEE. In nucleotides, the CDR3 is TGTGCCAGCACCCCTGGACGGGGAAATGAGCAGTTCTTC. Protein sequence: CASTPGRGNEQFF.

The CDR3 protein is CASSLSSGGGGELFF. The DNA of the CDR3 is TGTGCCAGCAGTTTATCTAGCGGGGGTGGCGGGGAGCTGTTTTTT. V gene TRBV27 combines with J gene TRBJ2-2; TRBD2 matches 9 bases. Germline values: CDR1 MNHEY, CDR2 SMNVEV (reference sequence). J gave up 7 bases and V 0 bases, and 3 bases lay outside the gene matches. There are 15 residues in the CDR3.

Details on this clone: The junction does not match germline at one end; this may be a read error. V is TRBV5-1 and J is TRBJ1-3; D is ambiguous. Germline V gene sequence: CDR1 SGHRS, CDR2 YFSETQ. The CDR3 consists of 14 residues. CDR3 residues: CASSLGGFGDTIYF. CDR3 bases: TGCGCCAGCAGTCTCGGAGGGTTTGGAGACACCATATATTTT.

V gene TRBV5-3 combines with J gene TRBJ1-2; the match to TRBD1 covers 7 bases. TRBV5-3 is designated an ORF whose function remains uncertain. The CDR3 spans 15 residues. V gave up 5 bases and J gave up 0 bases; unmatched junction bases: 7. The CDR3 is CARRFGQAPNYGYTF. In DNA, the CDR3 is TGTGCCAGAAGATTCGGACAGGCTCCTAACTATGGCTACACCTTC.

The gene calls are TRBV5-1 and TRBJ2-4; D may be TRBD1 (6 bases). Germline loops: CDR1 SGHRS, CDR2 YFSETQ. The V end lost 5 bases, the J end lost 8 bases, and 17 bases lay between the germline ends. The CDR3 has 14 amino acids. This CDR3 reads CASSIGGEGDIQYF. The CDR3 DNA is TGCGCCAGCAGTATTGGGGGTGAGGGGGACATTCAGTACTTC.

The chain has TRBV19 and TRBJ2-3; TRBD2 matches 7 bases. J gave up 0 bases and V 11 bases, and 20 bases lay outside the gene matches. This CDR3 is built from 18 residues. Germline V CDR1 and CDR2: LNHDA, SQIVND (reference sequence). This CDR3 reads CAQRKLEGLAVSTDTQYF. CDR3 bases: TGTGCCCAAAGGAAGTTGGAGGGTCTAGCGGTTAGCACAGATACGCAGTATTTT.

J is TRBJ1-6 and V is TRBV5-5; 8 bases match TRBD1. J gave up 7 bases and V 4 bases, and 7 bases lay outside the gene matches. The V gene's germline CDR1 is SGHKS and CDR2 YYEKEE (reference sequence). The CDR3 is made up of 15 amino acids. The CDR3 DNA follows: TGTGCCAGCAGCCCCCAGACAGGGGCGAATTCACCCCTCCACTTT. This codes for CASSPQTGANSPLHF.

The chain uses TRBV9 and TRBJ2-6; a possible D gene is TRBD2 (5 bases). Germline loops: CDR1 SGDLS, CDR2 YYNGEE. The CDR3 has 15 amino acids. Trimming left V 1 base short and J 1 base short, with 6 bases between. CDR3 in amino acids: CASSVTGSGANVLTF. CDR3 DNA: TGTGCCAGCAGCGTAACGGGGTCTGGGGCCAACGTCCTGACTTTC.

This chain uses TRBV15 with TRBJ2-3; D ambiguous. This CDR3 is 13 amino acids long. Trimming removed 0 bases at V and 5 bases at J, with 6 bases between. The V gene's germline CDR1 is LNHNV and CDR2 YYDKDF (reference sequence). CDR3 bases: TGTGCCACCAGCAGAGATCCAGAAGATACGCAGTATTTT. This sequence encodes CATSRDPEDTQYF.

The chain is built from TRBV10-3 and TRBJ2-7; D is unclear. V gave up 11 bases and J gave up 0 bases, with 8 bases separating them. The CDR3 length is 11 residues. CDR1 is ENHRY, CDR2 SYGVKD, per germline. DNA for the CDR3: TGTGCCTCCGGGTCCTCCTACGAGCAGTACGTC. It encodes CASGSSYEQYV.